The rows below give T cell receptor beta chains drawn from one sample of a study of glioma-infiltrating T cells after dendritic cell vaccination. This table comes from immunoSEQ multiplex PCR, and its TCRdb copy is limited to in-frame clones, with some not included. The sample lists around 83,000 clones, 75% to 90% seen once, with more than 8% in the top ten. Sequences were derived from blood, sampled after dendritic cell vaccination. The receptors come from a human donor with glioblastoma. Each CDR3 is given with its conserved first and last residue. The order of the fields is J gene, clone size, V gene, D gene, CDR3 DNA, CDR3 protein. D genes are given only for firm matches. Size is stated for part of the rows, as once, few or many counts, or as a class when the clone is expanded.

J: TRBJ2-7
size: -
V: TRBV29-1
D: TRBD1
DNA: TGCAGCGCCAGGGGGACCTTCTACGAGCAGTACTTC
CDR3: CSARGTFYEQYF

J: TRBJ2-7
size: few
V: TRBV7-3
D: TRBD2
DNA: TGTGCCAGCAGCTTAGGTAGCGGGGGGGACAGCTCCTACGAGCAGTACTTC
CDR3: CASSLGSGGDSSYEQYF

J: TRBJ2-7
size: -
V: TRBV11-2
D: TRBD1
DNA: TGTGCCAGCAGGTTGCCAACGACAGGGTCTGGCGAGCAGTACTTC
CDR3: CASRLPTTGSGEQYF

J: TRBJ2-7
size: -
V: TRBV5-8
D: -
DNA: TGTGCCAGCAGCCCACACTACGAGCAGTACTTC
CDR3: CASSPHYEQYF

J: TRBJ1-2
size: -
V: TRBV6-6
D: -
DNA: TGTGCCAGCAGGAACAGGGATGGCTACACCTTC
CDR3: CASRNRDGYTF

J: TRBJ1-1
size: -
V: TRBV21-1
D: -
DNA: TGTGCCAGCAGCAAAGAGGAGGAGCCGCGGGACACTGAAGCTTTCTTT
CDR3: CASSKEEEPRDTEAFF

J: TRBJ2-7
size: -
V: TRBV2
D: -
DNA: TGTGCCAGCAGTGATCTCAGTTTCACCTACGAGCAGTACTTC
CDR3: CASSDLSFTYEQYF

J: TRBJ2-6
size: -
V: TRBV13
D: -
DNA: TGTGCCAGCAGCCCGGAGACTGGGGCCAACGTCCTGACTTTC
CDR3: CASSPETGANVLTF

J: TRBJ2-7
size: -
V: TRBV28
D: TRBD1
DNA: TGTGCCAGCAGGATCGACAGGGGCACCTACGAGCAGTACTTC
CDR3: CASRIDRGTYEQYF

J: TRBJ2-7
size: -
V: TRBV7-2
D: -
DNA: TGTGCCAGCACCGCGGGCGGTAAGAGCTCCTACGAGCAGTACTTC
CDR3: CASTAGGKSSYEQYF

J: TRBJ1-1
size: -
V: TRBV9
D: -
DNA: TGTGCCAGCAGCAATGGGCGAGGGACAAAGAACACTGAAGCTTTCTTT
CDR3: CASSNGRGTKNTEAFF

J: TRBJ2-7
size: -
V: TRBV2
D: -
DNA: TGTGCCAGCAGGAAAGACTCGAGCTCCTACGAGCAGTACTTC
CDR3: CASRKDSSSYEQYF

J: TRBJ1-5
size: -
V: TRBV27
D: -
DNA: TGTGCCAGCCACGACGGGTATAGCAATCAGCCCCAGCATTTT
CDR3: CASHDGYSNQPQHF

J: TRBJ2-1
size: few
V: TRBV25-1
D: TRBD2
DNA: TGTGCCAGCGCCTTAGCGGGGTCCTACAATGAGCAGTTCTTC
CDR3: CASALAGSYNEQFF

J: TRBJ1-1
size: -
V: TRBV7-2
D: TRBD1
DNA: TGTGCCAGCAGCTTACGACAGGGGAACACTGAAGCTTTCTTT
CDR3: CASSLRQGNTEAFF

J: TRBJ2-3
size: -
V: TRBV19
D: TRBD2
DNA: TGTGCCAGTAGTATGGGTGGCAGTAGGACTAGCGGGGAAGTTTTGTGGCCCACAGATACGCAGTATTTT
CDR3: CASSMGGSRTSGEVLWPTDTQYF

J: TRBJ1-5
size: -
V: TRBV7-9
D: -
DNA: TGTGCCAGCAGCTTAGGGAGTCAGCCCCAGCATTTT
CDR3: CASSLGSQPQHF

J: TRBJ1-5
size: once
V: TRBV9
D: TRBD1
DNA: TGTGCCAGCAGCAACCACAGGGGGTATCAGCCCCAGCATTTT
CDR3: CASSNHRGYQPQHF

J: TRBJ2-1
size: -
V: TRBV2
D: TRBD2
DNA: TGTGCCAGCAGTGCCCAGCGGGAGAAGTCGGAGTTCTTC
CDR3: CASSAQREKSEFF

J: TRBJ1-1
size: once
V: TRBV18
D: TRBD1
DNA: TGTGCCAGCTCACCACAGGGGGCTGGGGACACTGAAGCTTTCTTT
CDR3: CASSPQGAGDTEAFF

J: TRBJ2-7
size: -
V: TRBV7-9
D: TRBD1
DNA: TGTGCCAGCAGCTCCGGACAGGGCTCTGGGGCAAGATACTTC
CDR3: CASSSGQGSGARYF

J: TRBJ1-6
size: few
V: TRBV2
D: -
DNA: TGTGCCAGCGGCAGGGGTTTGGGGAATTCACCCCTCCACTTT
CDR3: CASGRGLGNSPLHF

J: TRBJ2-7
size: -
V: TRBV29-1
D: TRBD1
DNA: TGCAGCGTTGGAGGGGGACAGACGTACGAGCAGTACTTC
CDR3: CSVGGGQTYEQYF

J: TRBJ1-2
size: -
V: TRBV7-9
D: -
DNA: TGTGCCAGCAGCCCCACAGAGTTCTATGGCTACACCTTC
CDR3: CASSPTEFYGYTF

J: TRBJ1-1
size: -
V: TRBV6-1
D: -
DNA: TGTGCCAGCAGTGAATCTCCGGGGATGAACACTGAAGCTTTCTTT
CDR3: CASSESPGMNTEAFF

J: TRBJ2-5
size: few
V: TRBV13
D: -
DNA: TGTGCCAGCAACCTTGGAGGGGCTGACGAGACCCAGTACTTC
CDR3: CASNLGGADETQYF

J: TRBJ1-3
size: -
V: TRBV9
D: TRBD1
DNA: TGTGCCAGCACAGAGGGGGACAGGGCGGGTGGAAACACCATATATTTT
CDR3: CASTEGDRAGGNTIYF

J: TRBJ1-3
size: -
V: TRBV6-5
D: -
DNA: TGTGCCAGCGCGCGGTCCTTAGCTGGAAACACCATATATTTT
CDR3: CASARSLAGNTIYF

J: TRBJ1-6
size: -
V: TRBV5-1
D: -
DNA: TGCGCCAGCAGCTTGGCAGGGCCGGGGGGTAGAGATTCACCCCTCCACTTT
CDR3: CASSLAGPGGRDSPLHF